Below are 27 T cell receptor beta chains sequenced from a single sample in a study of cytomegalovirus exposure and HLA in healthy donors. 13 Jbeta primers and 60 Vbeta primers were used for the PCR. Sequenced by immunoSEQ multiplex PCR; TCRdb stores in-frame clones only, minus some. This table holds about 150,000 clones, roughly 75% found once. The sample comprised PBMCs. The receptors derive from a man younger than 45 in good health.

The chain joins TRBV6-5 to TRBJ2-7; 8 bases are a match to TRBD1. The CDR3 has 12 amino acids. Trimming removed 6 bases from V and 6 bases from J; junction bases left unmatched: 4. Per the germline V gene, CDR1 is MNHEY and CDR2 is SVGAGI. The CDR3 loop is CASSLQGGEQYF. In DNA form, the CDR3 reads TGTGCCAGCAGCTTACAGGGGGGCGAGCAGTACTTC.

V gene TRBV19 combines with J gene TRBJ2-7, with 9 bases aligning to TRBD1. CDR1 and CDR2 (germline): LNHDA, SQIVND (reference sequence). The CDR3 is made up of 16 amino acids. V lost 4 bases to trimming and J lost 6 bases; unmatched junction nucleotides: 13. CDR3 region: CASSTNTGTGPIEQYF. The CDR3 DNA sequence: TGTGCCAGTAGTACCAATACCGGGACAGGGCCCATCGAGCAGTACTTC.

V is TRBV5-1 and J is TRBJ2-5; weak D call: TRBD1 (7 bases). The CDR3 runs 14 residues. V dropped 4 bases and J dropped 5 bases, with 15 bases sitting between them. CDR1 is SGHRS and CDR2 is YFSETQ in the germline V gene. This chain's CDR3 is CASSPEGARETQYF. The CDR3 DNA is TGCGCCAGCAGCCCGGAGGGGGCCCGGGAGACCCAGTACTTC.

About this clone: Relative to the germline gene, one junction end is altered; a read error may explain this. The CDR3 loop is CAGSLAQGAGAYNEQFF. CDR3 sequence (DNA): TGTGCCGGCAGCTTAGCTCAAGGAGCGGGAGCTTACAATGAGCAGTTCTTC. The V and J genes are TRBV11-3 and TRBJ2-1, with TRBD2 matching over 8 bases. Germline CDR1 SGHNT, CDR2 YENEEA. The CDR3 runs 17 residues.

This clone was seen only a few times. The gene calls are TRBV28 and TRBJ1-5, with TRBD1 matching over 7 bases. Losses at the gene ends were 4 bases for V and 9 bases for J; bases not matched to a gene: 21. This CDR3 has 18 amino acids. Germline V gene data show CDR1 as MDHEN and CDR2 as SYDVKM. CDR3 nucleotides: TGTGCCAGCAGTTGGACTCGTCCCGGGACAGCGGGGGGCATGCCCCAGCATTTT. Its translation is CASSWTRPGTAGGMPQHF. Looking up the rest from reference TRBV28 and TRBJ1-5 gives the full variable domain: DVKVTQSSRYLVKRTGEKVFLECVQDMDHENMFWYRQDPGLGLRLIYFSYDVKMKEKGDIPEGYSVSREKKERFSLILESASTNQTSMYLCASSWTRPGTAGGMPQHFGDGTRLSIL.

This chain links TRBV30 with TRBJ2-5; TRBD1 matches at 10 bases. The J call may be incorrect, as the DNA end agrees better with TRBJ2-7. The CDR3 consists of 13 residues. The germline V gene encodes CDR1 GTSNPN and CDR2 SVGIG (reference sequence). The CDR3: CAWSGQGALEQYF. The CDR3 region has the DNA TGTGCCTGGAGTGGACAGGGGGCCCTCGAGCAGTACTTC.

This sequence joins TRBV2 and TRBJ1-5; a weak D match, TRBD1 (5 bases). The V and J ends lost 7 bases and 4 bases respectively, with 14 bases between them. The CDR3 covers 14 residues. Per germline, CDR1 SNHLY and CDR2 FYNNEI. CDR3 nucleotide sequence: TGTGCCAGCACTCCCAGTCGGGGGAATCAGCCCCAGCATTTT. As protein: CASTPSRGNQPQHF.

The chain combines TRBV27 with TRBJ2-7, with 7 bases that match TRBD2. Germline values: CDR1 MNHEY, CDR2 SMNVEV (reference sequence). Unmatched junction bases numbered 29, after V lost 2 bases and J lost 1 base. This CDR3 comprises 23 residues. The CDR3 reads CASSLIPLRRVCDGGDRSYEQYF. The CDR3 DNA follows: TGTGCCAGCAGTTTAATCCCATTACGGCGGGTGTGTGATGGGGGGGACCGATCCTACGAGCAGTACTTC.

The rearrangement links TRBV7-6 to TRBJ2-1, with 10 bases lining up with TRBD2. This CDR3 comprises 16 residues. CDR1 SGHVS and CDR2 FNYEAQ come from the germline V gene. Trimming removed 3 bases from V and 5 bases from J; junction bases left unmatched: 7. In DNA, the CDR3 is TGTGCCAGCAGCTTCGCAGCGGGAGGGACCAACAATGAGCAGTTCTTC. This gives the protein CASSFAAGGTNNEQFF.

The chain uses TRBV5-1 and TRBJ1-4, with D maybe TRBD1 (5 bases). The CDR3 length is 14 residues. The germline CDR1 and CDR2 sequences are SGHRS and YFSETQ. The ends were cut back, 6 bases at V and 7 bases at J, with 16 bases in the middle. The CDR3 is CASNPRPGGEKLFF. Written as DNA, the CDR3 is TGCGCCAGCAACCCTCGACCGGGGGGTGAAAAACTGTTTTTT.

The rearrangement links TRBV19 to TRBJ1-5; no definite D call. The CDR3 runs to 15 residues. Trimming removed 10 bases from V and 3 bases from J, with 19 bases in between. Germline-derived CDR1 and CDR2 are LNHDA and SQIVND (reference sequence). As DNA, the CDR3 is TGTGCCACGAGAGACCAGAGGAGGCCCAATCAGCCCCAGCATTTT. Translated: CATRDQRRPNQPQHF.

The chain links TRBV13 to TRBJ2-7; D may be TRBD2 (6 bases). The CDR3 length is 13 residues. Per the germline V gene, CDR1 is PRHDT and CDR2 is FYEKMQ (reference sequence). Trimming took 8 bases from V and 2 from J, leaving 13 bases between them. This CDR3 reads CASLSGGTYEQYF. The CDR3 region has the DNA TGTGCCAGCCTTTCCGGGGGAACCTACGAGCAGTACTTC.

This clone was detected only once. Written as DNA, the CDR3 is TGTGCCAGCAGCTTGGCCCCGGACTCGACAGGGGGGAAACTGTTTTTT. Translation: CASSLAPDSTGGKLFF. The V and J genes are TRBV5-8 and TRBJ1-4, with TRBD1 matching 9 bases. Germline CDR1 is SGHTS and CDR2 is YDEGEE. V gave up 0 bases and J gave up 11 bases; unmatched junction bases: 11. CDR3 length: 16 residues.

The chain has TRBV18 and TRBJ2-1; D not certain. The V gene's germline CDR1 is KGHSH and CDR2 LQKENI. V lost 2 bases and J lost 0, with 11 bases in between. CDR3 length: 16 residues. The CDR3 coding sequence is TGTGCCAGCTCACCATGGGTAGCTGGCTCCTACAATGAGCAGTTCTTC. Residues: CASSPWVAGSYNEQFF.

DNA of the CDR3: TGTGCCAGCAGTGGTGGCCCAGGTCCCCAGCATTTT. Amino acids: CASSGGPGPQHF. The rearrangement uses TRBV6-1 and TRBJ1-5; D is undetermined. CDR1 is MNHNS, CDR2 SASEGT, per germline. The CDR3 consists of 12 residues. V was pared by 4 bases and J by 10 bases, with 11 bases between.

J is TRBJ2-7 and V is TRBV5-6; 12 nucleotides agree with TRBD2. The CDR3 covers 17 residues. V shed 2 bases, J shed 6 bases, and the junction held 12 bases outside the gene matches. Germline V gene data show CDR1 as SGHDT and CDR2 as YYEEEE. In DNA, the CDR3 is TGTGCCAGCAGCTTAACGATCACTAGCGGGAGGTTTCCCGAGCAGTACTTC. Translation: CASSLTITSGRFPEQYF.

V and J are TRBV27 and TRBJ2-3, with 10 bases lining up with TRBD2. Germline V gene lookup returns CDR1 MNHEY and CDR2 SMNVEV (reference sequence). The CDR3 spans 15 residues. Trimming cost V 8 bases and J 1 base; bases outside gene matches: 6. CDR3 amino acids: CASPPGTSGTDTQYF. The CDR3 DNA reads TGTGCCAGCCCTCCCGGGACTAGCGGCACAGATACGCAGTATTTT.

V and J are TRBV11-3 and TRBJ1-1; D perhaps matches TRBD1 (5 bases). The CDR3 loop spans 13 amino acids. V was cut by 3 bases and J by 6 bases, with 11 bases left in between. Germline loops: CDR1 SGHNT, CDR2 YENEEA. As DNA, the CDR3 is TGTGCCAGCAGCTTTCAGGGTGGCGCTGAAGCTTTCTTT. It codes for CASSFQGGAEAFF.

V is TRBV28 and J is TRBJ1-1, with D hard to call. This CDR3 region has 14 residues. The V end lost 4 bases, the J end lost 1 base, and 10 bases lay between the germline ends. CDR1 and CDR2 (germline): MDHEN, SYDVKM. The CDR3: CASSSYPPNTEAFF. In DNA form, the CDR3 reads TGTGCCAGCAGTTCCTATCCCCCGAACACTGAAGCTTTCTTT.

The chain's CDR3 is CASSFNPVEASGANVLTF. As DNA, the CDR3 is TGTGCCAGCAGCTTTAATCCGGTCGAAGCCTCTGGGGCCAACGTCCTGACTTTC. This chain connects TRBV5-5 to TRBJ2-6, with D unclear. V lost 2 bases and J 0 bases, leaving 15 bases between the germline ends. Per germline, CDR1 SGHKS and CDR2 YYEKEE (reference sequence). CDR3 length equals 18 residues.

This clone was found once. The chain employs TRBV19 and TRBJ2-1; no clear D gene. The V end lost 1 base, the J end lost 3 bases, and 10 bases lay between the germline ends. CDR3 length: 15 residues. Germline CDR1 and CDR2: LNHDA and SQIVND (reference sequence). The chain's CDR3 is CASSIALAGYNEQFF. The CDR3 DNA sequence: TGTGCCAGTAGTATAGCCCTGGCAGGCTACAATGAGCAGTTCTTC.

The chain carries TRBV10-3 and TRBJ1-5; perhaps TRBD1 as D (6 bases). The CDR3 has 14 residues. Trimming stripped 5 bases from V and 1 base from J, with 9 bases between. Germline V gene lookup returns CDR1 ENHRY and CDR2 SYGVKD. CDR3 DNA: TGTGCCATCAGTAGACAGGAAAGCAATCAGCCCCAGCATTTT. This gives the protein CAISRQESNQPQHF.

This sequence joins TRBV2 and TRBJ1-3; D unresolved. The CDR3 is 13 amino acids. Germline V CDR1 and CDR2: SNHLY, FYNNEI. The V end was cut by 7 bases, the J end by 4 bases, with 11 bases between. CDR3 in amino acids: CASIPVVGNTIYF. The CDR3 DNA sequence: TGTGCCAGCATCCCTGTAGTCGGAAACACCATATATTTT.

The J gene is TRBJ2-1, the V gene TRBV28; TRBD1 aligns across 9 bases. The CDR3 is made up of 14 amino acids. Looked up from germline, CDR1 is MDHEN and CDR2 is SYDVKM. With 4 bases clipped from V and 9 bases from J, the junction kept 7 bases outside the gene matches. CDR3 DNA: TGTGCCAGCAGTTCCTCCCCGACAGGGGGTGAGCAGTTCTTC. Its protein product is CASSSSPTGGEQFF.

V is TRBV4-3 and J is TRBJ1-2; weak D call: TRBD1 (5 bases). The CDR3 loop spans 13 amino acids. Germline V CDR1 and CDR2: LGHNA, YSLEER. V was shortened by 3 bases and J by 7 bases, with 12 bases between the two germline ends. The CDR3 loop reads CASSHSQGSGYTF. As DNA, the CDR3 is TGCGCCAGCAGCCACTCTCAGGGTAGTGGCTACACCTTC.

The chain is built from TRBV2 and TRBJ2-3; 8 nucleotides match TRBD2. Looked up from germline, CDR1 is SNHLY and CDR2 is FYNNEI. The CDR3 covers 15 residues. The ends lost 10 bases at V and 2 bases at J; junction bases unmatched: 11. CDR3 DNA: TGTGCCACCCAGCGGGGGACAAATCCCACAGATACGCAGTATTTT. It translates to CATQRGTNPTDTQYF.

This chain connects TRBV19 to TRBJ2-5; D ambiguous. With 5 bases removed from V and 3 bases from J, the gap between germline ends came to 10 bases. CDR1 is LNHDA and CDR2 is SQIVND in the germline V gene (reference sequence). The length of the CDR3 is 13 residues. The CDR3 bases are TGTGCCAGTAGTGTGGCAGTTAAAGAGACCCAGTACTTC. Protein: CASSVAVKETQYF.